A single TCR beta chain is shown here with its context. CDR3 length equals 14 residues. The ends were cut back, 0 bases at V and 4 bases at J, with 7 bases in the middle. CDR1 and CDR2 from the germline V gene are LGHNA and YSLEER. The data derive from a study of blood T cell repertoires in COVID-19. Sequenced by immunoSEQ multiplex PCR; TCRdb stores in-frame clones only, minus some. The data contain fewer than 250,000 clones, 65% to 85% of them seen just once; the ten biggest clones take up 8.5% to 12%. This sequence was found in a woman of 80 years or more with acute or convalescent COVID-19. The chain employs TRBV4-3 and TRBJ1-3; no clear D gene. The sample taken for sequencing was peripheral blood. The CDR3 DNA reads TGCGCCAGCAGCCAAGATCTCTCCGGAAACACCATATATTTT. Translating gives CASSQDLSGNTIYF.